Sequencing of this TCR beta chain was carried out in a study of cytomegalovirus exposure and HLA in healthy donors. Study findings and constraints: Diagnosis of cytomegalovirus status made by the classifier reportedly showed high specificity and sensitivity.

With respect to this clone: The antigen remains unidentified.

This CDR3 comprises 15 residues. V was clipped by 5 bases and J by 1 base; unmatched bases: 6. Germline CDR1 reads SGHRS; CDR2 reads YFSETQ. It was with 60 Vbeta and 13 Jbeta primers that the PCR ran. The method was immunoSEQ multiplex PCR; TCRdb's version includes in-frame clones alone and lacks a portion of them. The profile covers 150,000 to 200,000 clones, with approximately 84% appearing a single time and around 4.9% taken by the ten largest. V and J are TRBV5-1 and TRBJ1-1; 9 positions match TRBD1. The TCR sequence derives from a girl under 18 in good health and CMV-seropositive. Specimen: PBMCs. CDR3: CASRTGGESNTEAFF. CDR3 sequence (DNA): TGCGCCAGCAGGACAGGGGGAGAATCGAACACTGAAGCTTTCTTT.